This passage covers 29 T cell receptor beta chains from one sample sequenced in a study of T cells in tuberculosis. Generated by immunoSEQ multiplex PCR, the TCRdb table keeps only in-frame clones and is missing some. The data show about 58,000 clones, with roughly 86% seen just once and 21% held by the top ten. Cells were sorted from thawed PBMC rested overnight and stained with GMM-loaded CD1B tetramer, viability dye and anti-CD3. CD1B tetramers were loaded with Rhodococcus equi-derived C32 glucose monomycolate. Sequences were obtained from CD1b-GMM tetramer-negative cells sorted from PBMCs. The receptors derive from an adult woman with latent tuberculosis.

The V call is TRBV7-9, the J call TRBJ2-7; possible D gene TRBD2, 6 bases. Trimming took off 3 bases at V and 0 bases at J, with 18 bases between the two ends. Germline V gene data show CDR1 as SEHNR and CDR2 as FQNEAQ (reference sequence). This CDR3 is 17 amino acids long. This CDR3 reads CASSFTPGLHDSYEQYF. The CDR3 DNA follows: TGTGCCAGCAGCTTTACGCCGGGACTCCACGACTCCTACGAGCAGTACTTC.

The chain couples TRBV19 to TRBJ1-6; 11 bases align to TRBD1. The germline V gene has CDR1 LNHDA and CDR2 SQIVND (reference sequence). CDR3 size: 14 residues. Germline trimming cut 5 bases from V and 8 bases from J; bases unmatched to any gene: 2. CDR3 amino acids: CASSAGQGDSPLHF. Written as DNA, the CDR3 is TGTGCCAGTAGTGCGGGACAGGGGGATTCACCCCTCCACTTT.

The CDR3 DNA sequence: TGTGCCAGCAGTTTAGGGATTAGCGGCCTGGGGGAGCTGTTTTTT. It yields the protein CASSLGISGLGELFF. The chain couples TRBV28 to TRBJ2-2; weak D call: TRBD2 (6 bases). Trimming cost V 2 bases and J 8 bases, with 15 bases left between them. CDR3 length equals 15 residues. Germline V gene data show CDR1 as MDHEN and CDR2 as SYDVKM.

This clone was seen a handful of times. V gene TRBV4-3 combines with J gene TRBJ1-6; TRBD1 matches 8 bases. Germline V lookup: CDR1 LGHNA, CDR2 YSLEER. There are 16 residues in the CDR3. V shed 0 bases and J 10 bases; nucleotides not matched to a gene: 8. DNA for the CDR3: TGCGCCAGCAGCCAAGAGCTGACAGGGGTGAGGTCACCCCTCCACTTT. Encoded protein: CASSQELTGVRSPLHF.

The chain uses TRBV28 and TRBJ2-4, with TRBD2 matching 8 bases. The V and J ends lost 1 base and 12 bases, in that order; junction bases with no gene match: 8. CDR1 and CDR2 (germline): MDHEN, SYDVKM. This CDR3 spans 14 amino acids. CDR3 loop: CASSLSGTRHNQYF. The CDR3 DNA reads TGTGCCAGCAGTTTATCCGGGACTAGACATAATCAGTACTTC.

V usage is TRBV4-2 and J usage is TRBJ1-2; the D is unclear. Germline V gene lookup returns CDR1 LGHNA and CDR2 YNFKEQ. CDR3 length equals 13 residues. Trimming removed 0 bases at V and 3 bases at J, with 5 bases between. CDR3 sequence reads: CASSQDADYGYTF. Here the CDR3 DNA reads TGTGCCAGCAGCCAAGACGCGGACTATGGCTACACCTTC.

The CDR3, as DNA: TGTGCCAGTAGTCCTGCGGGGGGCCCAAACTACGAGCAGTACTTC. It yields the protein CASSPAGGPNYEQYF. The chain recombines TRBV19 with TRBJ2-7; 8 nucleotides align to TRBD2. The CDR3 consists of 15 residues. Trimming at V came to 5 bases and at J to 3 bases, leaving 9 bases not matched to a gene. Germline-derived CDR1 and CDR2 are LNHDA and SQIVND (reference sequence).

The CDR3 loop reads CASSRGEQSEQYF. The CDR3 DNA sequence: TGTGCCAGCAGTCGCGGGGAACAGAGCGAGCAGTACTTC. The chain couples TRBV27 to TRBJ2-5; tentatively, D is TRBD2 (6 bases). The DNA matches TRBJ2-7 better at its end, which makes the J call doubtful. The CDR3 extends over 13 amino acids. From germline, CDR1 is MNHEY and CDR2 SMNVEV (reference sequence).

The genes are TRBV9 and TRBJ1-2; D not resolved. This CDR3 has 11 amino acids. The V end lost 7 bases, the J end lost 1 base, and 5 bases lay between the germline ends. In germline, CDR1 is SGDLS, CDR2 YYNGEE. In nucleotides, the CDR3 is TGTGCCAGCGGGAGTAACTATGGCTACACCTTC. Protein: CASGSNYGYTF.

CDR3 residues: CASSLSIRGRYGYTF. The CDR3, as DNA: TGTGCCAGCAGTTTATCGATCAGGGGTCGGTATGGCTACACCTTC. The chain couples TRBV27 to TRBJ1-2, with D possibly being TRBD1 (6 bases). Per germline, CDR1 MNHEY and CDR2 SMNVEV (reference sequence). The CDR3 is 15 residues long. V lost 0 bases to trimming and J lost 5 bases, with 13 bases between them.

The chain is built from TRBV5-1 and TRBJ1-3; no reliable D call. The CDR3 runs to 16 residues. V was shortened by 4 bases and J by 0 bases, with 14 bases between the two germline ends. The germline CDR1 and CDR2 sequences are SGHRS and YFSETQ. The CDR3: CASSPHAVNSGNTIYF. The CDR3 nucleotides read TGCGCCAGCAGCCCCCACGCAGTTAACTCTGGAAACACCATATATTTT.

The chain recombines TRBV21-1 with TRBJ2-1; the D call of TRBD2 is as the table states it, not checked on the DNA. TRBV21-1 is a documented pseudogene. The CDR3 covers 15 residues. For the CDR3, the DNA is TGTGCCAGCACCCCTACTAAGCGGGGCTACAATGAGCAGTTCTTC. The encoded protein is CASTPTKRGYNEQFF.

This clone was counted once. The gene calls are TRBV14 and TRBJ2-4; D not resolved. The CDR3 runs to 14 residues. CDR1 SGHDN and CDR2 FVKESK come from the germline V gene. V was trimmed by 4 bases and J by 1 base, leaving 8 bases between them. The CDR3 loop is CASSLFGAKNIQYF. For the CDR3, the DNA is TGTGCCAGCAGCCTTTTCGGGGCCAAAAACATTCAGTACTTC.

The CDR3 bases are TGCGCCAGCAGCTTGGAGGCAGGGGCCCTCTATAATTCACCCCTCCACTTT. It translates to CASSLEAGALYNSPLHF. The chain uses TRBV5-1 and TRBJ1-6, with D possibly TRBD1 on 6 matching bases. Per germline, CDR1 SGHRS and CDR2 YFSETQ. CDR3 length equals 17 residues. Deletions cut 0 bases from V and 3 bases from J, with 13 bases between.

V usage is TRBV14 and J usage is TRBJ2-1; 8 nucleotides match TRBD1. CDR1 is SGHDN and CDR2 is FVKESK in the germline V gene. With 3 bases clipped from V and 8 bases from J, the junction kept 6 bases outside the gene matches. This CDR3 has 14 amino acids. The CDR3: CASSQPDRGHEQFF. CDR3 bases: TGTGCCAGCAGCCAGCCCGACAGGGGCCATGAGCAGTTCTTC.

The CDR3 DNA is TGTGCCAGCAGCTACGCACTAGCCTACGAGCAGTACTTC. Encoded protein: CASSYALAYEQYF. The chain combines TRBV7-9 with TRBJ2-5; D is perhaps TRBD2 (5 bases). Gene TRBJ2-7 matches the end of the DNA better, so the J call may be wrong. This CDR3 region has 13 residues. Germline lookup yields CDR1 SEHNR and CDR2 FQNEAQ (reference sequence).

The V call is TRBV2, the J call TRBJ1-2; 7 bases map to TRBD1. V lost 4 bases, J lost 4 bases, and 0 bases stayed unmatched. The CDR3 contains 12 residues. Germline V gene data show CDR1 as SNHLY and CDR2 as FYNNEI. In DNA form, the CDR3 reads TGTGCCAGCAGTGGGACAGGCTATGGCTACACCTTC. Its protein product is CASSGTGYGYTF. Drawing the rest from reference TRBV2 and TRBJ1-2, the complete variable domain is EPEVTQTPSHQVTQMGQEVILRCVPISNHLYFYWYRQILGQKVEFLVSFYNNEISEKSEIFDDQFSVERPDGSNFTLKIRSTKLEDSAMYFCASSGTGYGYTFGSGTRLTVV.

This chain connects TRBV5-6 to TRBJ2-6; maybe TRBD2 (6 bases). Germline V gene data show CDR1 as SGHDT and CDR2 as YYEEEE. This CDR3 has 15 amino acids. The ends were cut back, 4 bases at V and 4 bases at J, with 12 bases in the middle. CDR3 amino acids: CASSRRANGANVLTF. CDR3 DNA: TGTGCCAGCAGCAGGAGGGCGAACGGGGCCAACGTCCTGACTTTC.

The chain couples TRBV11-2 to TRBJ1-2; D remains ambiguous. Trimming cost V 1 base and J 4 bases, with 10 bases left between them. The CDR3 contains 14 residues. Germline V lookup: CDR1 SGHAT, CDR2 FQNNGV. The CDR3 protein is CASSLGNGAYGYTF. DNA of the CDR3: TGTGCCAGCAGCTTAGGGAACGGAGCCTATGGCTACACCTTC.

This clone was counted a few times. The chain is built from TRBV5-6 and TRBJ2-1; 9 nucleotides agree with TRBD2. Germline CDR1 SGHDT, CDR2 YYEEEE. J gave up 2 bases and V 1 base, and 4 bases lay outside the gene matches. This CDR3 comprises 16 residues. This chain's CDR3 is CASSLQGLAAYNEQFF. The CDR3 DNA follows: TGTGCCAGCAGCTTGCAGGGACTAGCTGCCTACAATGAGCAGTTCTTC.

The gene calls are TRBV9 and TRBJ2-7; the match to TRBD1 covers 10 bases. CDR3 length equals 14 residues. CDR1 SGDLS and CDR2 YYNGEE come from the germline V gene. Trimming at V came to 2 bases and at J to 4 bases, leaving 3 bases not matched to a gene. For the CDR3, the DNA is TGTGCCAGCAGCGTCGGGACAGGGGATTACGAGCAGTACTTC. It codes for CASSVGTGDYEQYF.

This clone was counted a few times. The chain recombines TRBV19 with TRBJ2-7, with TRBD1 identical over 10 bases. The CDR3 spans 13 residues. Trimming at V came to 6 bases and at J to 1 base, leaving 0 bases not matched to a gene. Germline V gene data show CDR1 as LNHDA and CDR2 as SQIVND (reference sequence). This CDR3 reads CASRGQGSYEQYF. For the CDR3, the DNA is TGTGCCAGTAGGGGACAGGGGTCCTACGAGCAGTACTTC.

The chain carries TRBV4-3 and TRBJ1-2; TRBD1 matches at 9 bases. CDR3 size: 16 residues. Germline assignment: CDR1 LGHNA and CDR2 YSLEER. The junction had 14 bases not matched to a gene; V was cut back by 5 bases and J by 7 bases. The CDR3 protein is CASSGLEWGQGSGYTF. In DNA form, the CDR3 reads TGCGCCAGCAGCGGGTTAGAATGGGGACAGGGAAGTGGCTACACCTTC.

V is TRBV19 and J is TRBJ2-1; D might be TRBD1 (7 bases). The CDR3 extends over 18 amino acids. Deletions cut 3 bases from V and 6 bases from J, with 24 bases between. Germline V gives CDR1 LNHDA, CDR2 SQIVND (reference sequence). The chain's CDR3 is CASSIQPGGIGALNEQFF. The CDR3 bases are TGTGCCAGTAGTATTCAGCCAGGGGGGATCGGGGCCCTCAATGAGCAGTTCTTC.

CDR3 protein: CASSFREAAYEQYF. In DNA form, the CDR3 reads TGTGCCAGCAGCTTCCGGGAGGCGGCCTACGAGCAGTACTTC. The chain links TRBV7-9 to TRBJ2-7, with 7 bases identical to TRBD2. Germline CDR1 SEHNR, CDR2 FQNEAQ (reference sequence). V lost 3 bases to trimming and J lost 2 bases; unmatched junction nucleotides: 4. This CDR3 is built from 14 residues. The variable domain in full, with the rest retrieved from reference TRBV7-9 and TRBJ2-7, is DTGVSQNPRHKITKRGQNVTFRCDPISEHNRLYWYRQTLGQGPEFLTYFQNEAQLEKSRLLSDRFSAERPKGSFSTLEIQRTEQGDSAMYLCASSFREAAYEQYFGPGTRLTVT.

For the CDR3, the DNA is TGTGCCATCAGTGAGCGCGGAGGTGGAAACACCATATATTTT. It translates to CAISERGGGNTIYF. The chain has TRBV10-3 and TRBJ1-3; D is undetermined. Germline CDR1 reads ENHRY; CDR2 reads SYGVKD. This CDR3 has 14 amino acids. V shed 2 bases and J shed 3 bases, with 8 bases lying between them.

V usage is TRBV13 and J usage is TRBJ2-1; TRBD2 is a possible D gene (5 bases). Deletions cut 1 base from V and 6 bases from J, with 19 bases between. The CDR3 is 17 amino acids. Germline loops: CDR1 PRHDT, CDR2 FYEKMQ (reference sequence). The CDR3 coding sequence is TGTGCCAGCAGCTTAGCCCCGTTCCCTAGCTCGGTCAATGAGCAGTTCTTC. Its translation is CASSLAPFPSSVNEQFF.

The CDR3 DNA follows: TGTGCCAGCAGGGACCGCCCGGGAGGGGAGACCCAGTACTTC. Translated: CASRDRPGGETQYF. The chain employs TRBV2 and TRBJ2-5; TRBD2 matches at 8 bases. Losses at the gene ends were 6 bases for V and 5 bases for J; bases not matched to a gene: 8. Per the germline V gene, CDR1 is SNHLY and CDR2 is FYNNEI. This CDR3 region has 14 residues.

This clone appeared once. The chain joins TRBV5-1 to TRBJ2-7; possible D gene TRBD2, 5 bases. The germline V and J ends were trimmed by 0 bases and 2 bases, with 12 bases remaining between them. This CDR3 is 15 amino acids long. In germline, CDR1 is SGHRS, CDR2 YFSETQ. The CDR3 loop is CASSLAVRATYEQYF. The CDR3 region has the DNA TGCGCCAGCAGCTTGGCGGTGCGGGCCACCTACGAGCAGTACTTC.